This TCR beta chain was recovered during a study of CD8+CD57+ T cells in acquired aplastic anemia. As for the study in general: Isolated CD4+ and CD8+ cells, once sorted, yielded DNA averaging about 3.1 ug.

The patients chosen for sequencing had shown expansion of CD8+CD57+ cells (detected by flow cytometry). When blood sampling took place, the patients had received no therapy. For CDR3 and TCR beta VDJ profiling, genomic DNA was the template used. TCRdb processed the reads anew with MiXCR; each CDR3 protein has one entry. The table records around 170,000 distinct CDR3 sequences, approximately 50% of them present only once. The sample was sorted CD4+, CD8+, or CD8+CD57+ T cells (not recorded which) from PBMCs. This sequence originates from a human donor with aplastic anemia.

CDR3: CATSEDRGRENIQYF. CDR3 DNA sequence: TGTGCCACCAGCGAGGACAGGGGGCGGGAAAACATTCAGTACTTC. V is TRBV15 and J is TRBJ2-4, with TRBD1 identical over 11 bases. The CDR3 totals 15 residues. The germline gives CDR1 LNHNV, CDR2 YYDKDF (reference sequence). Unmatched junction bases numbered 5, after V lost 5 bases and J lost 5 bases. The full variable domain, its missing parts supplied by reference TRBV15 and TRBJ2-4, is DAMVIQNPRYQVTQFGKPVTLSCSQTLNHNVMYWYQQKSSQAPKLLFHYYDKDFNNEADTPDNFQSRRPNTSFCFLDIRSPGLGDTAMYLCATSEDRGRENIQYFGAGTRLSVL.